This record concerns one T cell receptor beta chain sequence. Its antigen has not been determined. The input lacks base qualities; no much larger clone sits a single base away. For TCR beta library preparation, around 2 micrograms of genomic DNA were isolated from cryopreserved PBMCs. Longitudinal blood samples from CLL patients receiving ibrutinib monotherapy were subjected to high-throughput TCR beta sequencing. Patients were enrolled in a phase 2 open-label single-center ibrutinib monotherapy trial. Per the germline V gene, SGHTA is the CDR1 and FQGNSA is the CDR2. V is pared back by 5 bases and J by 10 bases, with 12 bases lying between the germline termini. Reading from cysteine to phenylalanine, the CDR3 counts 12 amino acids. This entry keeps only the CDR3 DNA: 36 bases, framed from base 1. The data were obtained in a study of cytotoxic CD8 clonotypes in ibrutinib-treated CLL (TCRdb year 2021). Regarding the research as a whole: The cohort had over ten relapsed/refractory and more than 14 treatment-naive patients; roughly 17 were IGHV unmutated. Responses were partial in 24 patients and complete in 2; after median approximately 67 months follow-up, around 15 stayed in remission and roughly twelve progressed. Response samples were obtained after a median of approximately 12 months of treatment, with a range of roughly 6 to 36 months. An average of 255,043 productive templates and some 99,000 productive rearrangements was obtained per sample. Longitudinal samples were available for about 30% of the roughly 90 trial participants. Cryopreserved peripheral blood mononuclear cells were obtained prior to treatment, at the time of response, and at either disease progression or sustained remission. Patients were still on ibrutinib when every remission and progressive disease sample was collected. Overall results and qualifications from the work: Public clonotypes were rare and either shrank or stayed stable during treatment, and the rise in clonality at ibrutinib response reflected expansion of private clonotypes. At ibrutinib response clonality went up, during sustained remission it held steady, and at progression it dropped back toward baseline. Sustained-remission and progressing patients did not have matched sampling times, and lymph node repertoires were not examined. Baseline clonality was found to be higher than that of age-matched healthy donors and was strongly correlated with circulating CD8+ T-cell counts.

Each clonotype received, on average, approximately 9.9x coverage in deep resolution sequencing performed on a MiSeq, where the target depth lay between 1 in 1 million and 1 in 200,000 T cells. The immunoSEQ hsTCRB Kit was used to generate the TCR beta libraries. In the paper's pipeline: ImmunoSEQ Data Assistant and ImmunoSEQ Analyzer were used for data analysis, and V, D and J genes were assigned according to IMGT definitions. Clonality, which ranges from 0 to 1, was calculated by subtracting the normalized Shannon entropy of productive rearrangement frequencies from one. Only overrepresented clonotypes making up at least 0.05% of each patient's repertoire were included in the public clonotype analysis. Some 13 age-matched healthy donor repertoires from immuneACCESS served as clonality controls. TCRdb took this table from immuneACCESS and kept in-frame rearrangements with V and J called. Such tables lack part of the clones; where checked against another copy, unresolved V genes explain under half of the gap, and the rest is unexplained. That table is the source of V, J and clone size, and D and trimming were worked out from the DNA. The sample table shows hundreds of thousands of clones, and roughly 71% are seen once. The top ten clonotypes cover 5% to 6.5% of the sample.

The source is a human donor with chronic lymphocytic leukemia. The sequencing here drew on PBMCs, taken after 36 months of ibrutinib treatment. The chain uses TRBV7-2 and TRBJ2-1, with a weak D call of TRBD2 (5 bases match). In nucleotide form, the sequence is TGTGCCAGCAGCCCCACGAGGGTCGAGCAGTTCTTC. This encodes CASSPTRVEQFF.